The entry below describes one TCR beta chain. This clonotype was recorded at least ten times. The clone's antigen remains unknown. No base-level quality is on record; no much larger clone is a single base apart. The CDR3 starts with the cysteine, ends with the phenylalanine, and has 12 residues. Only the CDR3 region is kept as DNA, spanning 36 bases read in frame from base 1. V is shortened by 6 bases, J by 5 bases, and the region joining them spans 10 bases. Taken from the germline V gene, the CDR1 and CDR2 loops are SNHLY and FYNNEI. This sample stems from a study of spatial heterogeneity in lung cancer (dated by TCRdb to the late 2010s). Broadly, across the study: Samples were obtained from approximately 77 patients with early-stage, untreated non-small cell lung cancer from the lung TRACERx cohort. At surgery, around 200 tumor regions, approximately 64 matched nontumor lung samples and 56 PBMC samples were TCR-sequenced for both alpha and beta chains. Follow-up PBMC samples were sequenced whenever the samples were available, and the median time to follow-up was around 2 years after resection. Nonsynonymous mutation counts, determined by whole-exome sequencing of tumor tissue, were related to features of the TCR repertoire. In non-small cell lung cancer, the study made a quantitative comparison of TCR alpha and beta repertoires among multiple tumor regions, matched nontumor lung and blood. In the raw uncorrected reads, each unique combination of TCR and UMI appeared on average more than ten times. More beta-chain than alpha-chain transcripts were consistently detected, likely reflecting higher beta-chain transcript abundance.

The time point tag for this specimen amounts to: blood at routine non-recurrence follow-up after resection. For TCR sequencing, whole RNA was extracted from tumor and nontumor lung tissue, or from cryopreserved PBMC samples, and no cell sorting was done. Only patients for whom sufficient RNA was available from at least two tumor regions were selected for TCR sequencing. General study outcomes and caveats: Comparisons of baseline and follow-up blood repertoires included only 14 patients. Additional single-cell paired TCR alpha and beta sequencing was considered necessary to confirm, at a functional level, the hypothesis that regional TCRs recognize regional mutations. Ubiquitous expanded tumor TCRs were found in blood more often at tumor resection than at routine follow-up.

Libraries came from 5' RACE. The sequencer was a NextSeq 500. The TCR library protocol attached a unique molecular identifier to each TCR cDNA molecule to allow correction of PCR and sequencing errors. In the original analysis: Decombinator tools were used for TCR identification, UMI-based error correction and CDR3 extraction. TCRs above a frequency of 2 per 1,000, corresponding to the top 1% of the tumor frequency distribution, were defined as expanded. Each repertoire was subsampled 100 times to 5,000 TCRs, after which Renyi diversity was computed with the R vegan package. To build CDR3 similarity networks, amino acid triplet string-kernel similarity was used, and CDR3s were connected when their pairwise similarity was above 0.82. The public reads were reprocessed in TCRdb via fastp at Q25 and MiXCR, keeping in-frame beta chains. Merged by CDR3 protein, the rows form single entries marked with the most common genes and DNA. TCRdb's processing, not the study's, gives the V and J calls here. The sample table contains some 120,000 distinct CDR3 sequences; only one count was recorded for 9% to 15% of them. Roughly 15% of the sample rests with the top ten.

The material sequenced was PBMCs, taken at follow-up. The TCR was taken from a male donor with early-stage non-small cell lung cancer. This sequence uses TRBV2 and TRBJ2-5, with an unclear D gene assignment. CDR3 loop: CASSLDRETQYF. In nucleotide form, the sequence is TGTGCCAGCAGCCTGGATCGGGAGACCCAGTACTTC.